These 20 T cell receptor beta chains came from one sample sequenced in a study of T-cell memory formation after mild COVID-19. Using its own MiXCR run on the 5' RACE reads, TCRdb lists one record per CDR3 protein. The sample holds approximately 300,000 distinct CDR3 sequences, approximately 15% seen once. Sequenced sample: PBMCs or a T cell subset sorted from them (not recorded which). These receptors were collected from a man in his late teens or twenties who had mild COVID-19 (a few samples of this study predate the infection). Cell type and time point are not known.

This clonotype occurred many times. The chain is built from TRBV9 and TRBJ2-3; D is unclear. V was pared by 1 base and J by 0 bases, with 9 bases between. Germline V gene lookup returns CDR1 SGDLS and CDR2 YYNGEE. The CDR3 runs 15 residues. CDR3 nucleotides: TGTGCCAGCAGCGTAACAGCGCCCAGCACAGATACGCAGTATTTT. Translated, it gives CASSVTAPSTDTQYF.

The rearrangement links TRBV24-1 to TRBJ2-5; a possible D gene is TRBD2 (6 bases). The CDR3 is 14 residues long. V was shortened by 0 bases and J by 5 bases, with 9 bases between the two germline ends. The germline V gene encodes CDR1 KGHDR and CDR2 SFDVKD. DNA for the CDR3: TGTGCCACCAGTGATTTGGGCAGCGGGGAGACCCAGTACTTC. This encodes CATSDLGSGETQYF.

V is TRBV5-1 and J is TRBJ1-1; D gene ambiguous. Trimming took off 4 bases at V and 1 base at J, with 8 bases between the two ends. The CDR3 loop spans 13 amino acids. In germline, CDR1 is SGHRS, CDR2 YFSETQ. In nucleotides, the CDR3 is TGCGCCAGCAGCGACACAGCGAACACTGAAGCTTTCTTT. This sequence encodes CASSDTANTEAFF.

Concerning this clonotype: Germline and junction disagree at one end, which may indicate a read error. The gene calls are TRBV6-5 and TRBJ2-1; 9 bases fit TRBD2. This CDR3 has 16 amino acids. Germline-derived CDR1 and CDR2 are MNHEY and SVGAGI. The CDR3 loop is CASSPASGGHYNERFF. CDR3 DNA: TGTGCCAGCAGCCCAGCCAGCGGGGGGCACTACAATGAGCGGTTCTTC.

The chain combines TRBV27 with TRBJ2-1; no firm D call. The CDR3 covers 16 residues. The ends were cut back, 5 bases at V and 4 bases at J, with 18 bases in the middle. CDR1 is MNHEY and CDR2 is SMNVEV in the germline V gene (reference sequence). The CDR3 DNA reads TGTGCCAGCAGTACCCTGACGGGCCTCATGTACAATGAGCAGTTCTTC. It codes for CASSTLTGLMYNEQFF.

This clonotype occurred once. CDR3 in DNA: TGTGCCAGCATACCCAACAGGGACTATCAGCCCCAGCATTTT. Encoded protein: CASIPNRDYQPQHF. V and J are TRBV12-3 or TRBV12-4 and TRBJ1-5; D is perhaps TRBD1 (6 bases). CDR3 length: 14 residues. V gave up 7 bases and J gave up 5 bases, with 15 bases separating them.

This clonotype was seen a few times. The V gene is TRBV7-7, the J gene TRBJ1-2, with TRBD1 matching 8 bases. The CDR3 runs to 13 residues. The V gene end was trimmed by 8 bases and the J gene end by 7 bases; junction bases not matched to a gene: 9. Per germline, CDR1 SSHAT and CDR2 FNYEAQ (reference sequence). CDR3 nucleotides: TGTGCCAGCGTCGGGACAGGCGGATCTGGCTACACCTTC. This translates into CASVGTGGSGYTF.

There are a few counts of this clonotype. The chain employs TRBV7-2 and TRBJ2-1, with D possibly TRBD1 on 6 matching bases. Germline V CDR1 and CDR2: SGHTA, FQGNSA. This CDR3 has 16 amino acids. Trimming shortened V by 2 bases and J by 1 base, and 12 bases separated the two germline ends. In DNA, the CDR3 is TGTGCCAGCAGCTTATGGGTGAGGGGGTCCTACAATGAGCAGTTCTTC. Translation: CASSLWVRGSYNEQFF.

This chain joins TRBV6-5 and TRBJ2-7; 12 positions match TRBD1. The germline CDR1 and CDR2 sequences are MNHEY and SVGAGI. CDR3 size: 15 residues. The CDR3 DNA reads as TGTGACAGCAGTCGCGGGACAGGGGGCGCTTACGAGCAGTACGTC. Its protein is CDSSRGTGGAYEQYV.

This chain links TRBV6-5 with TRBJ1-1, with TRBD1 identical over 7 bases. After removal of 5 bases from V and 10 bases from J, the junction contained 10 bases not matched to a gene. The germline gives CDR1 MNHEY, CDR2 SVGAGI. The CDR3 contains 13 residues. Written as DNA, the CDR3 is TGTGCCAGCAGTCAGTCACAGGGGCGGCTAGCTTTCTTT. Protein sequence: CASSQSQGRLAFF.

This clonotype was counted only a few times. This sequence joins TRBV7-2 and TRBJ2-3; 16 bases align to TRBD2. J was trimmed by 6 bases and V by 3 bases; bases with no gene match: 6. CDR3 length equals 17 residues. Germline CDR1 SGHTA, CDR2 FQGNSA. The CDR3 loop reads CASSLGLAGGHFDTQYF. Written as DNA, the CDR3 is TGTGCCAGCAGCTTGGGACTAGCGGGGGGGCATTTCGATACGCAGTATTTT.

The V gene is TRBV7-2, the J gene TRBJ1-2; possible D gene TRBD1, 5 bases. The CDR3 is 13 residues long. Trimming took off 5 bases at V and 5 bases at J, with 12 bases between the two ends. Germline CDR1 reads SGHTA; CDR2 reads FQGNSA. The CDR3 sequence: CASSRDLEYGYTF. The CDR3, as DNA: TGTGCCAGCAGCCGGGACCTCGAGTATGGCTACACCTTC.

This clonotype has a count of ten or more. CDR3 sequence reads: CASSTLYEQYF. The CDR3 nucleotides read TGTGCCAGCAGTACCCTCTACGAGCAGTACTTC. J is TRBJ2-7 and V is TRBV12-3 or TRBV12-4; D gene uncertain. Trimming shortened V by 5 bases and J by 3 bases, and 5 bases separated the two germline ends. This CDR3 region has 11 residues.

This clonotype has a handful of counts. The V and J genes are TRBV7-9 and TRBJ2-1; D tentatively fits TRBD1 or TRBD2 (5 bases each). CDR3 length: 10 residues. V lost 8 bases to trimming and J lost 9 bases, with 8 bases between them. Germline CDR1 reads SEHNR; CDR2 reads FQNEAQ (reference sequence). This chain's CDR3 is CASEGIEQFF. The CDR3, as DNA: TGTGCCAGCGAGGGGATTGAGCAGTTCTTC.

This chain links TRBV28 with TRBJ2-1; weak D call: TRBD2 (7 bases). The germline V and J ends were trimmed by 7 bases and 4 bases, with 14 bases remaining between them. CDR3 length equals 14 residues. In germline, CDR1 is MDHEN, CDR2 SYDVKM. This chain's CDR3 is CASTGGRGYNEQFF. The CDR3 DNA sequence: TGTGCCAGCACCGGGGGGCGGGGGTACAATGAGCAGTTCTTC.

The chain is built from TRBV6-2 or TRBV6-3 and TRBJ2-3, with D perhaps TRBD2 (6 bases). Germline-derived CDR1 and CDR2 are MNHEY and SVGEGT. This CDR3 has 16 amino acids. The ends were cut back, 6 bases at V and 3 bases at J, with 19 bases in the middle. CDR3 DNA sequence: TGTGCCAGCAGCCGGGACTTCCGGGGCCTGACAGATACGCAGTATTTT. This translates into CASSRDFRGLTDTQYF.

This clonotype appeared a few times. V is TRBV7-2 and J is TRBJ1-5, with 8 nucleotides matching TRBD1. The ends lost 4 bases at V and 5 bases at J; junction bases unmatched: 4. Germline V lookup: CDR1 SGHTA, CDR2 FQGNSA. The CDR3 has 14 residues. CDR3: CASSSQQGDQPQHF. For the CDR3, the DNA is TGTGCCAGCAGCTCCCAACAGGGGGATCAGCCCCAGCATTTT. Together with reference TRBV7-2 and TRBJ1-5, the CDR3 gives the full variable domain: GAGVSQSPSNKVTEKGKDVELRCDPISGHTALYWYRQSLGQGLEFLIYFQGNSAPDKSGLPSDRFSAERTGGSVSTLTIQRTQQEDSAVYLCASSSQQGDQPQHFGDGTRLSIL.

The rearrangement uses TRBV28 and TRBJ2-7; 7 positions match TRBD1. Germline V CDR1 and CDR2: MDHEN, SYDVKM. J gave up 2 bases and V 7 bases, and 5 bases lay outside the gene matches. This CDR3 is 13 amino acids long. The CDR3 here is CASIRTGAYEQYF. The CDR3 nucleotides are TGTGCCAGCATCCGGACAGGAGCCTACGAGCAGTACTTC.

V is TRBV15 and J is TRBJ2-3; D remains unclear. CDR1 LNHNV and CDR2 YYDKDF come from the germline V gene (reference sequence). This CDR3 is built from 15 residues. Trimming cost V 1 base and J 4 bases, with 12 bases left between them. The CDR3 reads CATSRGSDEADTQYF. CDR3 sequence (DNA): TGTGCCACCAGCAGAGGGTCCGATGAGGCAGATACGCAGTATTTT.

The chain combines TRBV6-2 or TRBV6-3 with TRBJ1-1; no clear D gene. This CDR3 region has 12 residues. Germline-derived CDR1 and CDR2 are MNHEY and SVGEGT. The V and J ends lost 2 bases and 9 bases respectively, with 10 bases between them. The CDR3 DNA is TGTGCCAGCAGTTACACGACGGGAAAAGCTTTCTTT. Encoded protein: CASSYTTGKAFF.